Presented here are 14 T cell receptor beta chains from one specimen sequenced in a study of blood T cell repertoires in COVID-19. Profiled with immunoSEQ multiplex PCR; TCRdb holds only in-frame clones, not every one. In the table there are around 200,000 clones, around 84% of which are singletons. Sequenced input: peripheral blood. The receptors were gathered from a man aged 50 to 60 with acute or convalescent COVID-19.

The V and J genes are TRBV11-2 and TRBJ2-6; tentatively, D is TRBD2 (6 bases). CDR3 length: 17 residues. The V gene's germline CDR1 is SGHAT and CDR2 FQNNGV. The V end was cut by 5 bases, the J end by 0 bases, with 14 bases between. CDR3 in DNA: TGTGCCAGCAGCCTAGCGCATCCAGACTCTGGGGCCAACGTCCTGACTTTC. It encodes CASSLAHPDSGANVLTF. Full variable domain (remainder filled in from reference TRBV11-2 and TRBJ2-6): EAGVAQSPRYKIIEKRQSVAFWCNPISGHATLYWYQQILGQGPKLLIQFQNNGVVDDSQLPKDRFSAERLKGVDSTLKIQPAKLEDSAVYLCASSLAHPDSGANVLTFGAGSRLTVL.

The chain employs TRBV19 and TRBJ1-3; no clear D. CDR3 length equals 16 residues. Trimming left V 6 bases short and J 0 bases short, with 15 bases between. The germline V gene encodes CDR1 LNHDA and CDR2 SQIVND (reference sequence). CDR3 in amino acids: CASSPPPRHSGNTIYF. In DNA, the CDR3 is TGTGCCAGTAGCCCACCCCCCAGGCACTCTGGAAACACCATATATTTT.

The chain uses TRBV3-1 (or the pseudogene TRBV3-2) and TRBJ1-1; D is unresolved. The CDR3 is 14 amino acids. Germline V CDR1 and CDR2: LGHDT, YNNKEL (reference sequence). V gave up 4 bases and J gave up 1 base, with 10 bases separating them. The CDR3 region is CASSRLTPNTEAFF. The CDR3 region has the DNA TGTGCCAGCAGCCGCTTGACACCGAACACTGAAGCTTTCTTT.

The chain joins TRBV18 to TRBJ2-3; TRBD2 aligns across 9 bases. The CDR3 consists of 14 residues. Germline V CDR1 and CDR2: KGHSH, LQKENI. V trimming: 2 bases; J trimming: 3 bases; junction bases outside the gene matches: 0. The CDR3 sequence: CASSPSGGTDTQYF. CDR3 DNA sequence: TGTGCCAGCTCACCAAGCGGGGGGACAGATACGCAGTATTTT.

The chain uses TRBV12-3 or TRBV12-4 and TRBJ1-5; unclear D gene. The V end was cut by 0 bases, the J end by 7 bases, with 4 bases between. The CDR3 is 12 amino acids. The CDR3: CASSLARQPQHF. The CDR3 DNA sequence: TGTGCCAGCAGTTTAGCGCGACAGCCCCAGCATTTT.

The rearrangement links TRBV7-3 to TRBJ1-3; TRBD1 might be the D (5 bases). Between the trimmed V and J ends, which lost 2 bases and 3 bases, there was a span of 8 bases. The length of the CDR3 is 14 residues. CDR1 and CDR2 from the germline V gene are SGHTA and FQGTGA. The CDR3 nucleotides read TGTGCCAGCAGCTTACAGGGAAGTGGAAACACCATATATTTT. Translating it yields CASSLQGSGNTIYF. Drawing the rest from reference TRBV7-3 and TRBJ1-3, the complete variable domain is GAGVSQTPSNKVTEKGKYVELRCDPISGHTALYWYRQSLGQGPEFLIYFQGTGAADDSGLPNDRFFAVRPEGSVSTLKIQRTERGDSAVYLCASSLQGSGNTIYFGEGSWLTVV.

The chain recombines TRBV10-1 with TRBJ1-2; tentatively, D is TRBD1 (5 bases). V lost 4 bases to trimming and J lost 4 bases, with 13 bases between them. Per germline, CDR1 WNHNN and CDR2 SYGVQD (reference sequence). The CDR3 has 14 amino acids. Written as DNA, the CDR3 is TGCGCCAGCAGTGGACAGTCACCGCCCTATGGCTACACCTTC. It yields the protein CASSGQSPPYGYTF.

In this sample, this clone turned up once. The chain couples TRBV7-8 to TRBJ1-5; 10 positions agree with TRBD1. The CDR3 has 16 amino acids. The V segment lost 7 bases and the J segment 2 bases; nucleotides outside the gene matches: 8. Germline values: CDR1 SGHVS, CDR2 FQNEAQ. The CDR3 region is CASTLEGQGRNQPQHF. CDR3 nucleotide sequence: TGTGCCAGCACTCTAGAGGGACAGGGGCGCAATCAGCCCCAGCATTTT.

V is TRBV5-4 and J is TRBJ2-3; possibly TRBD2 for D (5 bases). CDR1 is SGHNT, CDR2 YYREEE, per germline (reference sequence). V lost 1 base, J lost 2 bases, and 8 bases lay in between. The CDR3 runs to 14 residues. This CDR3 is CASSLRGYTDTQYF. The CDR3 nucleotides read TGTGCCAGCAGCTTGCGCGGGTACACAGATACGCAGTATTTT.

The rearrangement uses TRBV9 and TRBJ2-2, with D uncertain. Per germline, CDR1 SGDLS and CDR2 YYNGEE. This CDR3 is 14 amino acids long. V was shortened by 3 bases and J by 1 base, with 7 bases between the two germline ends. For the CDR3, the DNA is TGTGCCAGCAGCGACCAGGTGAACACCGGGGAGCTGTTTTTT. Its translation: CASSDQVNTGELFF.

This sequence joins TRBV7-9 and TRBJ1-6; 8 bases are shared with TRBD1. Germline V gene data show CDR1 as SEHNR and CDR2 as FQNEAQ (reference sequence). The CDR3 is made up of 16 amino acids. The trim removed 4 bases at V and 7 bases at J, leaving 9 bases unmatched. In DNA form, the CDR3 reads TGTGCCAGCAGCTCTTCAGGGGGCGCAGGGAATTCACCCCTCCACTTT. This translates into CASSSSGGAGNSPLHF.

This clone has just one count. This rearrangement joins TRBV5-1 to TRBJ1-2, with D perhaps TRBD1 (5 bases). The CDR3 spans 16 residues. Germline-derived CDR1 and CDR2 are SGHRS and YFSETQ. V lost 5 bases, J lost 5 bases, and 22 bases lay in between. The CDR3 reads CASRQDTALGGYGYTF. CDR3 sequence (DNA): TGCGCCAGCAGGCAAGATACAGCCTTGGGGGGATATGGCTACACCTTC.

The chain carries TRBV7-8 and TRBJ1-6; 7 positions agree with TRBD1. This CDR3 has 15 amino acids. Germline lookup yields CDR1 SGHVS and CDR2 FQNEAQ. The V and J ends lost 2 bases and 7 bases, in that order; junction bases with no gene match: 5. The CDR3 DNA is TGTGCCAGCAGCTTAATGTACAGGGGAAATTCACCCCTCCACTTT. Its translation is CASSLMYRGNSPLHF.

The chain combines TRBV11-2 with TRBJ2-7; tentatively, D is TRBD2 (6 bases). V was cut by 5 bases and J by 0 bases, with 17 bases left in between. CDR3 length: 16 amino acids. Germline CDR1 and CDR2: SGHAT and FQNNGV. The CDR3 here is CASSLGRGTYSYEQYF. The CDR3 DNA follows: TGTGCCAGCAGCCTGGGGCGGGGAACCTACTCCTACGAGCAGTACTTC.